This T cell receptor (beta chain) stems from a study of T cell changes during pregnancy in multiple sclerosis. This CDR3 is built from 16 residues. Losses at the gene ends were 5 bases for V and 6 bases for J; bases not matched to a gene: 13. Looked up from germline, CDR1 is SGHAT and CDR2 is FQNNGV. The repertoire was sequenced with immunoSEQ multiplex PCR; TCRdb's copy has only in-frame clones and lacks some. The sample holds 70,000 to 100,000 clones, 90% to 95% seen once. The chain carries TRBV11-2 and TRBJ2-7; TRBD2 matches at 10 bases. The sequenced sample was peripheral blood, obtained in the third trimester of pregnancy. This clonotype originated in a female donor in good health, enrolled as a control in a pregnancy study. CDR3: CASSRAGGRKSTEQYF. CDR3 coding DNA: TGTGCCAGCAGCCGAGCGGGAGGGAGGAAGAGCACCGAGCAGTACTTC. The full variable domain, completed using reference TRBV11-2 and TRBJ2-7, is EAGVAQSPRYKIIEKRQSVAFWCNPISGHATLYWYQQILGQGPKLLIQFQNNGVVDDSQLPKDRFSAERLKGVDSTLKIQPAKLEDSAVYLCASSRAGGRKSTEQYFGPGTRLTVT.